The clone carrying this TCR beta chain was picked up many times. Its specificity is not known. The entry originates in a study of T cells in Graves' hyperthyroidism and ophthalmopathy. Study context: Before treatment of any kind, peripheral blood was taken at initial diagnosis.

Whole-study results and caveats: A model of 13 V-J pairs discriminated ophthalmopathy from stable hyperthyroidism.

Patients were excluded because of uncontrolled infection, other autoimmune disease, pregnancy or lactation. Researchers amplified the TCR beta CDR3 regions from RNA transcripts. The primer set for the first-round RT-PCR of the TCR CDR3 was HTBI. In TCRdb, the multiplex PCR reads were re-called with MiXCR into one record per CDR3 protein. The table has about 700,000 distinct CDR3 sequences, about 15% seen once; the top ten hold about 10%. The source material was blood. The TCR was taken from a woman in her late teens or twenties with Graves' hyperthyroidism.

CDR3: CASSLIQGTYEQYF. CDR3 nucleotides: TGTGCCAGCAGCTTAATACAGGGTACCTACGAGCAGTACTTC. This chain connects TRBV7-8 to TRBJ2-7, with D possibly being TRBD1 (6 bases). The V gene lost 2 bases and the J gene lost 2 bases, with 10 bases spanning the gap. The CDR3 has 14 residues. CDR1 is SGHVS, CDR2 FQNEAQ, per germline.